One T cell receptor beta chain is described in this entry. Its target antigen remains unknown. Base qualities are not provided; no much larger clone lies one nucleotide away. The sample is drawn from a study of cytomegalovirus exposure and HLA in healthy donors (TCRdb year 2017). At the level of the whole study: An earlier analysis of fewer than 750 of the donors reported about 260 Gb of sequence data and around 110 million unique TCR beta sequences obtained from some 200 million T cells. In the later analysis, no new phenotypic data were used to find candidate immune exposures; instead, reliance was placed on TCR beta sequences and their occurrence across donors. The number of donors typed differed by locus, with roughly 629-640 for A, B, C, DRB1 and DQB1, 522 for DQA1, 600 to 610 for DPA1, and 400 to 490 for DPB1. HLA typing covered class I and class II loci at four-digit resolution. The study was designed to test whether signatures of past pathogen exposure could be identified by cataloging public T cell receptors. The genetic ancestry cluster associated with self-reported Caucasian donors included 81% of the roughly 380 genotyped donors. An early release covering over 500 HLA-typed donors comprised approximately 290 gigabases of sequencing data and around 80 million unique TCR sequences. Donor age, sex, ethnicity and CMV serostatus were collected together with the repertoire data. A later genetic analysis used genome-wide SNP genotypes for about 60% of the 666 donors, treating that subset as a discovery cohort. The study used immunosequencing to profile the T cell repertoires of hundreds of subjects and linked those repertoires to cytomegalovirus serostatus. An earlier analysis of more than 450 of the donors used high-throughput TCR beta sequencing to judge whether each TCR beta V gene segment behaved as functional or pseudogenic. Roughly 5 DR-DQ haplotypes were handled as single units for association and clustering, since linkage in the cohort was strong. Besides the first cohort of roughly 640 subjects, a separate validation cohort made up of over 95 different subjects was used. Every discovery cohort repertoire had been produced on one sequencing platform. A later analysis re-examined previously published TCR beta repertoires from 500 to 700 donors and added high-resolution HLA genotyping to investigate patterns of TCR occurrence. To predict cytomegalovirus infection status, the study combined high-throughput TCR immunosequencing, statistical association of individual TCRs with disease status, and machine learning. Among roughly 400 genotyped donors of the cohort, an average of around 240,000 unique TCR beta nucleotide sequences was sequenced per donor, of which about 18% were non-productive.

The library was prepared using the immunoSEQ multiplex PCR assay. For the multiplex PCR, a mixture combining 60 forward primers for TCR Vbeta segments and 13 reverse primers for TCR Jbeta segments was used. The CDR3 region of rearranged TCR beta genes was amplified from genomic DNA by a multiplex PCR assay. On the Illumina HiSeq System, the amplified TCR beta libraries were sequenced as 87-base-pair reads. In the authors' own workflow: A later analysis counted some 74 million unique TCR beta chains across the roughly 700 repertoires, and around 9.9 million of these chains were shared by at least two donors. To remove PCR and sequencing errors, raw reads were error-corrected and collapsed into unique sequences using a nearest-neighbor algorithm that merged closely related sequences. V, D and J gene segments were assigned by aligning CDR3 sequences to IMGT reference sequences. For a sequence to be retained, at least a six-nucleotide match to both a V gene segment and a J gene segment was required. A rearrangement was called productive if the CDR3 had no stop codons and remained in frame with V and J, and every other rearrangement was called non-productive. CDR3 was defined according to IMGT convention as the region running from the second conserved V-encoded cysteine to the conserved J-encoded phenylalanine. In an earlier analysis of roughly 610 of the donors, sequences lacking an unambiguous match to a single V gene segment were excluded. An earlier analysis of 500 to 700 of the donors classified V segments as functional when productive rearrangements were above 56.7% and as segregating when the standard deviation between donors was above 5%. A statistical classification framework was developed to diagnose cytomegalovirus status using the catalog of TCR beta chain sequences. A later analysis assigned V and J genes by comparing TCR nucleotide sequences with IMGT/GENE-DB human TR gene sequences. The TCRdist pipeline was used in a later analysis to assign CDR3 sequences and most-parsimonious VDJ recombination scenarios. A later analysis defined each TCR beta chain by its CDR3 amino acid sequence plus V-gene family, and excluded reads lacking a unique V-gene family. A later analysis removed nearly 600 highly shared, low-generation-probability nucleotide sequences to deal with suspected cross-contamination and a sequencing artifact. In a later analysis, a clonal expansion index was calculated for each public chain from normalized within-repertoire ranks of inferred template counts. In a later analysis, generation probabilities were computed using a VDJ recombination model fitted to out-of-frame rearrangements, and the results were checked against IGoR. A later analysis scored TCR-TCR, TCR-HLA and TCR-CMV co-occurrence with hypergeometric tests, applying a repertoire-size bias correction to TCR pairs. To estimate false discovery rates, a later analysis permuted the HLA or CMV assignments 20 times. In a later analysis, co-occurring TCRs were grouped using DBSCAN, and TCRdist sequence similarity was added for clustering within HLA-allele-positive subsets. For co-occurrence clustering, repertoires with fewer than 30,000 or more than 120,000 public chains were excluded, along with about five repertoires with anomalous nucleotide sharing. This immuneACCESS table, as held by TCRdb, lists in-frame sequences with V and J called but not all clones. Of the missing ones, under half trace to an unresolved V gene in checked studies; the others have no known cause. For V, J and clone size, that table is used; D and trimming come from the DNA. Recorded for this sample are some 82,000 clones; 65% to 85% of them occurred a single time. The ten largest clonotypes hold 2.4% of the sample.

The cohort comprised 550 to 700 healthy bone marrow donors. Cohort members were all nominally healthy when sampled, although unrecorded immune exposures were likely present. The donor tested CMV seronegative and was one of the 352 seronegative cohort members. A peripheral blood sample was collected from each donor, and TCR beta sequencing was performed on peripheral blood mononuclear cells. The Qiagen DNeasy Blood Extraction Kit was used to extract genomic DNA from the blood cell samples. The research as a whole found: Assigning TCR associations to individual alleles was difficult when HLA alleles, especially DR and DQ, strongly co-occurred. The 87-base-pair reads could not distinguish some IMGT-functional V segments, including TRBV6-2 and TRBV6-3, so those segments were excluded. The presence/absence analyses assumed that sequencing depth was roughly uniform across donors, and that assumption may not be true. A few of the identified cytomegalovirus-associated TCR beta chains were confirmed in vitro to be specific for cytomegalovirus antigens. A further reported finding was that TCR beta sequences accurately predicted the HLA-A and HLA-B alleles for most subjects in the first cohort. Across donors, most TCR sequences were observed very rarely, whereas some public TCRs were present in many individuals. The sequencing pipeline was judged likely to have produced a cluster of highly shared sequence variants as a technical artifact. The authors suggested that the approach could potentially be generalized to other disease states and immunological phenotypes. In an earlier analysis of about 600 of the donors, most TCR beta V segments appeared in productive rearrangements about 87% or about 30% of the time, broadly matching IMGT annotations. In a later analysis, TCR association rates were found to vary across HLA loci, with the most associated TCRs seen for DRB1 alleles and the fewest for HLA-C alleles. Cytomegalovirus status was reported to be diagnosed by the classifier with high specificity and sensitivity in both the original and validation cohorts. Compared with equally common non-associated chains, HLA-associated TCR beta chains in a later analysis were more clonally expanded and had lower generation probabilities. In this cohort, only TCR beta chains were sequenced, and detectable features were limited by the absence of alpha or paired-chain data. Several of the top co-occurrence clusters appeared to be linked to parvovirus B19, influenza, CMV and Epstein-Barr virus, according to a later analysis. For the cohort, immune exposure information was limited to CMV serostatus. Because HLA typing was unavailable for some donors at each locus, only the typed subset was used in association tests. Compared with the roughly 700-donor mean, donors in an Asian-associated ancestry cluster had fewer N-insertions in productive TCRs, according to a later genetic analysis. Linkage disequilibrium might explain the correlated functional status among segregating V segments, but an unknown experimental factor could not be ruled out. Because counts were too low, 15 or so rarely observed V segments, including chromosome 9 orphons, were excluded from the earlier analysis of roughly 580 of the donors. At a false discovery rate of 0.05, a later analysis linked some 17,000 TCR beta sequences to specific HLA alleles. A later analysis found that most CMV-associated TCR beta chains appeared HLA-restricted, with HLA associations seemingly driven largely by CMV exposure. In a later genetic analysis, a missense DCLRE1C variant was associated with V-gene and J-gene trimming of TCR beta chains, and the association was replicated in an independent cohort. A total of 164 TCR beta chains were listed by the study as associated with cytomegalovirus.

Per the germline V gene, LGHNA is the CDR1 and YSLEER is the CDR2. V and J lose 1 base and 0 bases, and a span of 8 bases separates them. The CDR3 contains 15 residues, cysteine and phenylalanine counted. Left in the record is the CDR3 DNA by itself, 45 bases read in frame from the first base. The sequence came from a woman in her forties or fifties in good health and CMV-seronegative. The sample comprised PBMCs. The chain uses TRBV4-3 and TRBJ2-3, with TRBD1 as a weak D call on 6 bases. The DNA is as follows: TGCGCCAGCAGCCAAGGGACAGCAAGCACAGATACGCAGTATTTT. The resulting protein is CASSQGTASTDTQYF.